Presented here are 24 T cell receptor beta chains from one specimen sequenced in a study of blood T cell repertoires in COVID-19. Clones were read by immunoSEQ multiplex PCR, and TCRdb kept only the in-frame ones, dropping some. The data contain 70,000 to 75,000 clones, 80% to 85% of them singletons. The specimen was peripheral blood. These receptors were taken from a woman aged 55-69 years with acute or convalescent COVID-19.

The chain couples TRBV4-1 to TRBJ1-2; D unclear. Per the germline V gene, CDR1 is MGHRA and CDR2 is YSYEKL. The CDR3 spans 17 residues. The ends were cut back, 0 bases at V and 8 bases at J, with 22 bases in the middle. The CDR3 loop is CASSQDDARVAAGGYTF. DNA for the CDR3: TGCGCCAGCAGCCAAGATGACGCCCGCGTTGCCGCGGGAGGCTACACCTTC.

This clone was seen only once. V and J are TRBV6-5 and TRBJ2-2, with D possibly TRBD2 on 5 matching bases. Germline V gene data show CDR1 as MNHEY and CDR2 as SVGAGI. The CDR3 is made up of 15 amino acids. The ends were cut back, 9 bases at V and 4 bases at J, with 18 bases in the middle. The CDR3 nucleotides read TGTGCCAGTGCCCCGGGGTTGTACGGCACCGGGGAGCTGTTTTTT. It codes for CASAPGLYGTGELFF.

V usage is TRBV15 and J usage is TRBJ2-2; D ambiguous. V was trimmed by 2 bases and J by 1 base, leaving 2 bases between them. The CDR3 is 13 amino acids. Germline CDR1 and CDR2: LNHNV and YYDKDF (reference sequence). This chain's CDR3 is CATSRLNTGELFF. In DNA, the CDR3 is TGTGCCACCAGCAGACTGAACACCGGGGAGCTGTTTTTT.

The chain has TRBV28 and TRBJ1-1; D gene ambiguous. V dropped 5 bases and J dropped 1 base, with 2 bases sitting between them. Germline V gives CDR1 MDHEN, CDR2 SYDVKM. The CDR3 is made up of 11 amino acids. Here the CDR3 DNA reads TGTGCCAGCAGTCAGAACACTGAAGCTTTCTTT. Translated, it gives CASSQNTEAFF.

V is TRBV4-2 and J is TRBJ1-3, with D perhaps TRBD1 (6 bases). Germline V gives CDR1 LGHNA, CDR2 YNFKEQ. The CDR3 is 16 residues long. The germline V and J ends were trimmed by 0 bases and 4 bases, with 13 bases remaining between them. The CDR3 here is CASSQDRGATGNTIYF. The CDR3 DNA follows: TGTGCCAGCAGCCAAGATCGGGGGGCAACCGGAAACACCATATATTTT.

The V and J genes are TRBV9 and TRBJ1-6; D not resolved. The length of the CDR3 is 12 residues. Germline lookup yields CDR1 SGDLS and CDR2 YYNGEE. Deletions cut 1 base from V and 10 bases from J, with 6 bases between. CDR3 in amino acids: CASSVYGSPLHF. The CDR3 nucleotides read TGTGCCAGCAGCGTATACGGGTCACCCCTCCACTTT.

The V gene is TRBV4-1, the J gene TRBJ1-5, with 8 bases lining up with TRBD1. Germline CDR1 and CDR2: MGHRA and YSYEKL. Trimming removed 0 bases from V and 7 bases from J; junction bases left unmatched: 5. The CDR3 length is 15 residues. CDR3 bases: TGCGCCAGCAGCCAAGATTGGACAGGGCGGCAGCCCCAGCATTTT. It encodes CASSQDWTGRQPQHF.

To note about this clone: One end of the junction does not line up with germline, which may come from a read error. The chain is built from TRBV7-7 and TRBJ1-1; the D is unclear. The CDR3 has 13 residues. The germline V gene has CDR1 SSHAT and CDR2 FNYEAQ (reference sequence). The CDR3 region is CASSLGHNTEAFF. The CDR3 DNA reads as TGTGCTAGCAGCTTGGGCCATAACACTGAAGCTTTCTTT.

The V call is TRBV28, the J call TRBJ1-5, with D uncertain. With 3 bases removed from V and 6 bases from J, the gap between germline ends came to 12 bases. The germline V gene encodes CDR1 MDHEN and CDR2 SYDVKM. CDR3 length: 14 amino acids. DNA for the CDR3: TGTGCCAGCAGTTTTGGAGGAGTGGGTCAGCCCCAGCATTTT. This translates into CASSFGGVGQPQHF.

The V call is TRBV21-1, the J call TRBJ1-5. TRBV21-1 is a pseudogene segment. This CDR3 is built from 16 residues. This CDR3 reads CASSFGVRRHNQPQHF. Written as DNA, the CDR3 is TGTGCCAGCAGTTTTGGGGTGAGGAGGCACAATCAGCCCCAGCATTTT.

The rearrangement links TRBV11-3 to TRBJ1-6; 7 bases match TRBD1. The J segment lost 11 bases and the V segment lost 7 bases, leaving 14 bases of the junction unmatched. The CDR3 is made up of 15 amino acids. Germline V gives CDR1 SGHNT, CDR2 YENEEA. The CDR3 protein is CASTLVRDSMPPLHF. As DNA, the CDR3 is TGTGCCAGCACCCTCGTCCGGGACAGTATGCCACCCCTCCACTTT. Using reference TRBV11-3 and TRBJ1-6 for the parts outside the CDR3, the full variable domain is EAGVVQSPRYKIIEKKQPVAFWCNPISGHNTLYWYLQNLGQGPELLIRYENEEAVDDSQLPKDRFSAERLKGVDSTLKIQPAELGDSAVYLCASTLVRDSMPPLHFGNGTRLTVT.

This clone was seen a handful of times. This rearrangement joins TRBV19 to TRBJ1-1, with TRBD1 matching over 8 bases. CDR3 size: 15 residues. Germline CDR1 reads LNHDA; CDR2 reads SQIVND (reference sequence). V lost 4 bases and J lost 4; bases outside the gene matches: 8. This CDR3 reads CASSTVQGVGTEAFF. The CDR3 DNA follows: TGTGCCAGTAGTACCGTACAGGGGGTAGGCACTGAAGCTTTCTTT. Full variable domain (rest looked up from reference TRBV19 and TRBJ1-1): DGGITQSPKYLFRKEGQNVTLSCEQNLNHDAMYWYRQDPGQGLRLIYYSQIVNDFQKGDIAEGYSVSREKKESFPLTVTSAQKNPTAFYLCASSTVQGVGTEAFFGQGTRLTVV.

The J gene is TRBJ2-5, the V gene TRBV24-1; 13 bases are shared with TRBD2. V dropped 3 bases and J dropped 3; count of bases not matched to a gene: 6. The V gene's germline CDR1 is KGHDR and CDR2 SFDVKD. The CDR3 loop spans 17 amino acids. In nucleotides, the CDR3 is TGTGCCACCAGTGATCTCGGGACTAGCGGGGTAAAAGAGACCCAGTACTTC. Its translation is CATSDLGTSGVKETQYF.

The chain links TRBV30 to TRBJ1-1; 7 nucleotides agree with TRBD1. Losses at the gene ends were 2 bases for V and 5 bases for J; bases not matched to a gene: 2. Germline CDR1 GTSNPN, CDR2 SVGIG (reference sequence). The CDR3 totals 12 residues. Written as DNA, the CDR3 is TGTGCCTGGAGTCCAGGGGGGACTGAAGCTTTCTTT. Its translation is CAWSPGGTEAFF.

The chain combines TRBV12-3 or TRBV12-4 with TRBJ1-2; D unresolved. Trimming took off 5 bases at V and 8 bases at J, with 12 bases between the two ends. The CDR3 consists of 12 residues. CDR3 in DNA: TGTGCCAGCAGTCCAACTTTGGGCGGCTACACCTTC. It is translated as CASSPTLGGYTF.

The sample holds one count of this clone. The chain carries TRBV9 and TRBJ2-5; 13 nucleotides align to TRBD2. The CDR3 spans 15 residues. CDR1 and CDR2 from the germline V gene are SGDLS and YYNGEE. Trimming took 2 bases from V and 4 from J; bases not matched to a gene: 2. The CDR3 DNA reads as TGTGCCAGCAGCGTCGGACTAGCGGGAGTAGAGACCCAGTACTTC. As protein: CASSVGLAGVETQYF.

The chain links TRBV5-6 to TRBJ1-1; 11 nucleotides agree with TRBD1. Losses at the gene ends were 0 bases for V and 7 bases for J; bases not matched to a gene: 5. From germline, CDR1 is SGHDT and CDR2 YYEEEE. CDR3 size: 15 residues. For the CDR3, the DNA is TGTGCCAGCAGCTTGGGGACAGGGGGCTTCCGTGAAGCTTTCTTT. Encoded protein: CASSLGTGGFREAFF.

V gene TRBV28 combines with J gene TRBJ2-7; possible D gene TRBD2, 5 bases. From germline, CDR1 is MDHEN and CDR2 SYDVKM. The CDR3 is 12 amino acids. The ends were cut back, 6 bases at V and 6 bases at J, with 12 bases in the middle. Here the CDR3 reads CASSLDRGEQYF. CDR3 bases: TGTGCCAGCAGCCTTGACCGGGGCGAGCAGTACTTC.

The chain combines TRBV5-1 with TRBJ1-5; D gene uncertain. This CDR3 has 15 amino acids. The germline gives CDR1 SGHRS, CDR2 YFSETQ. The V and J ends lost 4 bases and 7 bases respectively, with 18 bases between them. The CDR3 bases are TGCGCCAGCAGCCTGGGTGGAGGGTCAGGCCAGCCCCAGCATTTT. Amino acid sequence: CASSLGGGSGQPQHF.

This chain joins TRBV5-1 and TRBJ2-7; 10 positions agree with TRBD2. The CDR3 loop spans 14 amino acids. The V and J ends lost 5 bases and 0 bases, in that order; junction bases with no gene match: 2. Germline CDR1 SGHRS, CDR2 YFSETQ. Here the CDR3 DNA reads TGCGCCAGCAGAGGGACTAGCGACTCCTACGAGCAGTACTTC. This gives the protein CASRGTSDSYEQYF.

The chain links TRBV7-2 to TRBJ1-2, with TRBD1 matching over 9 bases. V shed 5 bases and J 7 bases; nucleotides not matched to a gene: 11. The germline gives CDR1 SGHTA, CDR2 FQGNSA. This CDR3 is built from 15 residues. Here the CDR3 DNA reads TGTGCCAGCAGCCGCCGGACAGGGGAGGGCTCTGGCTACACCTTC. This encodes CASSRRTGEGSGYTF.

A few counts support this clone. The chain links TRBV24-1 to TRBJ2-3; no reliable D call. V lost 4 bases and J lost 6, with 10 bases in between. The germline gives CDR1 KGHDR, CDR2 SFDVKD. This CDR3 is 13 amino acids long. The CDR3 loop is CATSENLSDTQYF. The CDR3 coding sequence is TGTGCCACCAGTGAGAACTTATCGGATACGCAGTATTTT.

V and J are TRBV6-5 and TRBJ1-2; 11 bases fit TRBD1. J was trimmed by 10 bases and V by 4 bases; bases with no gene match: 5. Germline loops: CDR1 MNHEY, CDR2 SVGAGI. The length of the CDR3 is 13 residues. In DNA, the CDR3 is TGTGCCAGCAGTTGGGACAGGGGGAGCGTCTACACCTTC. Protein sequence: CASSWDRGSVYTF.

The chain carries TRBV19 and TRBJ2-1, with D perhaps TRBD2 (5 bases). From germline, CDR1 is LNHDA and CDR2 SQIVND (reference sequence). This CDR3 has 15 amino acids. V shed 5 bases and J shed 1 base, with 12 bases lying between them. CDR3 nucleotides: TGTGCCAGTAGTTTTCCTAGCAAGTCCTACAATGAGCAGTTCTTC. It codes for CASSFPSKSYNEQFF.